This TCR beta chain is from a study of cytomegalovirus exposure and HLA in healthy donors. Overall study findings and caveats: Reports indicate that TCR beta sequences accurately predicted the HLA-A and HLA-B alleles of most subjects. In an earlier analysis, most TCR beta V segments were productive about 87% or about 30% of the time.

Vbeta (60) and Jbeta (13) primers were used in the PCR. The assay was immunoSEQ multiplex PCR, and TCRdb's table has in-frame clones only and misses some. The table shows 100,000 or so clones, with approximately 64% occurring only once. CDR3 length: 13 amino acids. Germline CDR1 is SGHTA and CDR2 is FQGNSA. V was pared by 5 bases and J by 7 bases, with 15 bases between. Remarks on this clone: Its cognate antigen is unknown.

The J gene is TRBJ2-7, the V gene TRBV7-2, with a weak D call TRBD2 (5 bases). Sequenced material: PBMCs. The receptor was derived from a human donor in good health. CDR3 nucleotides: TGTGCCAGCAGCCCCCCAGAGGGCGAGGAGCAGTACTTC. It is translated as CASSPPEGEEQYF.